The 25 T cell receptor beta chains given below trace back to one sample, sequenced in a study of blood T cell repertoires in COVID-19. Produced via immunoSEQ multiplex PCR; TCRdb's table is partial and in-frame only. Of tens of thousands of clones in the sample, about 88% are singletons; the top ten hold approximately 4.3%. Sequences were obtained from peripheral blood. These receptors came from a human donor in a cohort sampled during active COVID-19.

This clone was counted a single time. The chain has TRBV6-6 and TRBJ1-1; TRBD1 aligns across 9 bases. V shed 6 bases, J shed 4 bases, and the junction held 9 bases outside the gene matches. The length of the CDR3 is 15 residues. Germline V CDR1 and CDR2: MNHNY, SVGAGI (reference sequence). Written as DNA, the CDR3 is TGTGCCAGCAGCTATGGACAGGGGACGGGCACTGAAGCTTTCTTT. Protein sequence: CASSYGQGTGTEAFF.

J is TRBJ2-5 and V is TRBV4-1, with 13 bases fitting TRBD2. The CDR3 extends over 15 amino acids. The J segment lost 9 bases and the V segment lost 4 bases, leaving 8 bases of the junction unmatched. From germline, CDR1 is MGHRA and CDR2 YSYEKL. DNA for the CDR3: TGCGCCAGCAGCCGAGCCGGGACTAGCGGGGACGCCCAGTACTTC. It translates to CASSRAGTSGDAQYF.

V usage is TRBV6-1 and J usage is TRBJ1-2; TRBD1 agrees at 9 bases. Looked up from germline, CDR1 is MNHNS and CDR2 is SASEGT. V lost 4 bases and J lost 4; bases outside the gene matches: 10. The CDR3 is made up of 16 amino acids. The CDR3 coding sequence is TGTGCCAGCAGTGGAAACAACAGGGGGCTGAGCTATGGCTACACCTTC. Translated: CASSGNNRGLSYGYTF.

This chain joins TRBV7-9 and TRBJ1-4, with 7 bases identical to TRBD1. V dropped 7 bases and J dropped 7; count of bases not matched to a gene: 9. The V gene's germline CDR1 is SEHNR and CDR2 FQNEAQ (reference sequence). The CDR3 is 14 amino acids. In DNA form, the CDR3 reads TGTGCCAGCACCAAGGACAGGTGGCGTGAAAAACTGTTTTTT. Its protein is CASTKDRWREKLFF.

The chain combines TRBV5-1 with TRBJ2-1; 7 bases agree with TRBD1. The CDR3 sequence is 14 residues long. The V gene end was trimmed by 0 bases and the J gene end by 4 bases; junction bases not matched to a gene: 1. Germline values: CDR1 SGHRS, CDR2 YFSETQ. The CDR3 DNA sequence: TGCGCCAGCAGCTTGGGGGACAGATACAATGAGCAGTTCTTC. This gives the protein CASSLGDRYNEQFF.

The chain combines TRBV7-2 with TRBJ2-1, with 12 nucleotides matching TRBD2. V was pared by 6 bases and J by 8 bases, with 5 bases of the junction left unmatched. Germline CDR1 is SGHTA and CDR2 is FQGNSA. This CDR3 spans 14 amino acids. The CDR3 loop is CASRPRLAGDEQFF. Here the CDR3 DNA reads TGTGCCAGCAGACCCAGACTAGCGGGGGATGAGCAGTTCTTC.

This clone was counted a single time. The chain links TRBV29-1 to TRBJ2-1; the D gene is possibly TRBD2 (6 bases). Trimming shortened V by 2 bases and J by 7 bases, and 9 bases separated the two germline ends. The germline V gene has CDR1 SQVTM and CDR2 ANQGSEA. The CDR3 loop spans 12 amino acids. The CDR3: CSVEWLANEQFF. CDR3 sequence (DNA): TGCAGCGTTGAATGGCTAGCGAATGAGCAGTTCTTC.

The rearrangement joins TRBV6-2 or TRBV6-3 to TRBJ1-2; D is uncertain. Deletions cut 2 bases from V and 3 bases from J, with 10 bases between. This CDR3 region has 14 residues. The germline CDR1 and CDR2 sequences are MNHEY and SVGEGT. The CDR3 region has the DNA TGTGCCAGCAGTTACGATGGCGGGTACTATGGCTACACCTTC. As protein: CASSYDGGYYGYTF.

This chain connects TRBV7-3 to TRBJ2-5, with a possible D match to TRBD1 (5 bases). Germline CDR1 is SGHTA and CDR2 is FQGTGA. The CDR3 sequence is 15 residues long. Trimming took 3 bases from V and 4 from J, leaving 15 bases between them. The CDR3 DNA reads TGTGCCAGCAGCTTGGGGCCAGGGCAGGGAGAGACCCAGTACTTC. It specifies CASSLGPGQGETQYF.

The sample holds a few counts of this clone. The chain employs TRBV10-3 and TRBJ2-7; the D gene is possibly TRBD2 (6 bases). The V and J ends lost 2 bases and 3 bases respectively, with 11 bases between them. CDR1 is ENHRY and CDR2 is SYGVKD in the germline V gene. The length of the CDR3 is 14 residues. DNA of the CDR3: TGTGCCATCAGTGAGGGGGGACTTGACTACGAGCAGTACTTC. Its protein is CAISEGGLDYEQYF.

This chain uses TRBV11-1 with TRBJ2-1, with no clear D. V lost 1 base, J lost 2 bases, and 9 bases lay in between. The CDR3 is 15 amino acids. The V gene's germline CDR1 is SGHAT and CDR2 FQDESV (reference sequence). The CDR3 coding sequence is TGTGCCAGCAGCTTAGGAGCCTCTCCCTACAATGAGCAGTTCTTC. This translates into CASSLGASPYNEQFF.

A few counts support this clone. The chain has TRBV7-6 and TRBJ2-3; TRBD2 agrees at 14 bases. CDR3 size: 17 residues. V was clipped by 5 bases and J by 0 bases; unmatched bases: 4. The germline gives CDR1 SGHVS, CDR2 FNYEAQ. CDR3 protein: CASSPGLAGASTDTQYF. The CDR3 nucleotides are TGTGCCAGCAGCCCGGGACTAGCGGGGGCCAGCACAGATACGCAGTATTTT.

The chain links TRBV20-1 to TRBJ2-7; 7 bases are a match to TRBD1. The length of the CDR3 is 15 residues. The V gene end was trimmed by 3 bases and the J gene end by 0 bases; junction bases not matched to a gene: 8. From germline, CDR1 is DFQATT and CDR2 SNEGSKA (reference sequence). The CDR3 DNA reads TGCAGTGCTAGTCAATATGACAGGGTCTCCTACGAGCAGTACTTC. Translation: CSASQYDRVSYEQYF.

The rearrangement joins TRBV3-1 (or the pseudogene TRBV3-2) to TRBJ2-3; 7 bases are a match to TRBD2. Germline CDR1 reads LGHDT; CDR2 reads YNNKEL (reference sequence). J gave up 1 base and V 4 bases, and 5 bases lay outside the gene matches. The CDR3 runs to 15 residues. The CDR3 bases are TGTGCCAGCAGCCTCTTTGCGGGAGGCACAGATACGCAGTATTTT. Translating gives CASSLFAGGTDTQYF.

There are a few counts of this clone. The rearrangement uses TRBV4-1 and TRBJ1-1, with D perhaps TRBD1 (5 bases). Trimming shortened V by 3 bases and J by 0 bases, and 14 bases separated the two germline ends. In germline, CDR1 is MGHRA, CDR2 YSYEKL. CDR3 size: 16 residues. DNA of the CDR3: TGCGCCAGCAGCCATGTACGCAGGGATATGAACACTGAAGCTTTCTTT. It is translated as CASSHVRRDMNTEAFF.

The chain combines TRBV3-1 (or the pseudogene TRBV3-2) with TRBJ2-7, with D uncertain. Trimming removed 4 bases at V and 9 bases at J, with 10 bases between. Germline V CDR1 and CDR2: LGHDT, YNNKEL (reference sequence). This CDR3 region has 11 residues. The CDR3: CASSLGFGQYF. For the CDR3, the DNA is TGTGCCAGCAGCCTCGGGTTTGGGCAGTACTTC.

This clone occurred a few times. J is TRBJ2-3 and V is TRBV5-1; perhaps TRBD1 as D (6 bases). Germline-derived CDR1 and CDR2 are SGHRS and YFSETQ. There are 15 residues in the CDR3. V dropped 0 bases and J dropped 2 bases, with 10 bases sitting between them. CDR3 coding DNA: TGCGCCAGCAGCTTGGTGGTGGGGGCCACAGATACGCAGTATTTT. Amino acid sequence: CASSLVVGATDTQYF. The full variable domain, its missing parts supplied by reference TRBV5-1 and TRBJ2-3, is KAGVTQTPRYLIKTRGQQVTLSCSPISGHRSVSWYQQTPGQGLQFLFEYFSETQRNKGNFPGRFSGRQFSNSRSEMNVSTLELGDSALYLCASSLVVGATDTQYFGPGTRLTVL.

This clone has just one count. CDR3 amino acids: CASSQDYGRGRETQYF. The CDR3 DNA follows: TGTGCCAGCAGCCAAGATTACGGCAGGGGGAGGGAGACCCAGTACTTC. The chain couples TRBV4-2 to TRBJ2-5; perhaps TRBD1 as D (7 bases). Germline loops: CDR1 LGHNA, CDR2 YNFKEQ. Between the trimmed V and J ends, which lost 0 bases and 5 bases, there was a span of 16 bases. The CDR3 spans 16 residues.

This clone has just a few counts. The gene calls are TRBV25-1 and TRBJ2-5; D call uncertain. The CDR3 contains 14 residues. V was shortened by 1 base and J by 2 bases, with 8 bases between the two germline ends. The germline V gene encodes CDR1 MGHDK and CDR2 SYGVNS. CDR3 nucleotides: TGTGCCAGCAGTGAATTCAGTCTTCAAGAGACCCAGTACTTC. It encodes CASSEFSLQETQYF.

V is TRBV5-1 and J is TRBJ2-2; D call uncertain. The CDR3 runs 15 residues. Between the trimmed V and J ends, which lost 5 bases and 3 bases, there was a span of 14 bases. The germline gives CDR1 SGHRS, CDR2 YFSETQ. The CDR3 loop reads CASSNVGAHTGELFF. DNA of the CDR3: TGCGCCAGCAGTAACGTCGGTGCACACACCGGGGAGCTGTTTTTT.

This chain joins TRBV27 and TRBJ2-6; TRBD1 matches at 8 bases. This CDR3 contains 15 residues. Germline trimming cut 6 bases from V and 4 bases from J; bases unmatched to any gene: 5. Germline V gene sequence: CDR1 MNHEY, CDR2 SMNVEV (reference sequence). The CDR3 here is CASSQGASGANVLTF. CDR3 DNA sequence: TGTGCCAGCAGCCAGGGGGCTTCAGGGGCCAACGTCCTGACTTTC. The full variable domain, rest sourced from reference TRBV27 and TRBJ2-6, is EAQVTQNPRYLITVTGKKLTVTCSQNMNHEYMSWYRQDPGLGLRQIYYSMNVEVTDKGDVPEGYKVSRKEKRNFPLILESPSPNQTSLYFCASSQGASGANVLTFGAGSRLTVL.

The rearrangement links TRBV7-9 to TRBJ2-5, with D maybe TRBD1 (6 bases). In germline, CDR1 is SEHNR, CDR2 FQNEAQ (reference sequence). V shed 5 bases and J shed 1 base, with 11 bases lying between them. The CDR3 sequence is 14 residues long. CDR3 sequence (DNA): TGTGCCAGCAGCCCAGGGACAAGCCAAGAGACCCAGTACTTC. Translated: CASSPGTSQETQYF.

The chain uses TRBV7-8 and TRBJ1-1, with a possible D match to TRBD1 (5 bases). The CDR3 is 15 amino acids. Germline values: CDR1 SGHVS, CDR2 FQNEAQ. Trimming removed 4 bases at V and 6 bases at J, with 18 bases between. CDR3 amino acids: CASSSALRTGAEAFF. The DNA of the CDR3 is TGTGCCAGCAGCTCAGCCCTTCGAACGGGGGCTGAAGCTTTCTTT.

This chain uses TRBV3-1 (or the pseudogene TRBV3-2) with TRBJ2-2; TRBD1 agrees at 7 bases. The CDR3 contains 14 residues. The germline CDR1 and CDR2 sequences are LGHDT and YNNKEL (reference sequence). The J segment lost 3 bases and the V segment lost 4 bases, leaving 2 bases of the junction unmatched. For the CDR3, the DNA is TGTGCCAGCAGCCGACAGGGCGACACCGGGGAGCTGTTTTTT. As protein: CASSRQGDTGELFF.

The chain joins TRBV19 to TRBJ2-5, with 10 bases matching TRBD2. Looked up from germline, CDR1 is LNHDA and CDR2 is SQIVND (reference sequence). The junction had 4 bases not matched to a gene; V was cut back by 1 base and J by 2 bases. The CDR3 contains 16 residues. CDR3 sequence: CASSIVSGGPQETQYF. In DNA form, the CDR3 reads TGTGCCAGTAGTATAGTTAGCGGGGGGCCACAAGAGACCCAGTACTTC.